This T cell receptor (beta chain) appears in the sequencing data of a study of T cells in Graves' hyperthyroidism and ophthalmopathy. Overall study results and limits: Researchers found most expanded thyroid clonotypes above 0.001 in blood as well. Onset of ophthalmopathy came a median approximately 6.5 months after the model predicted it.

The V gene's germline CDR1 is MNHEY and CDR2 SMNVEV (reference sequence). The CDR3 runs 14 residues. V was pared by 3 bases and J by 0 bases, with 6 bases between. This clonotype was seen many times. What it recognizes is unknown. Patients showing uncontrolled infection, other autoimmune disease, pregnancy or lactation were ineligible. The PBMCs were sourced from fresh peripheral blood (approximately 9.6 ml). Amplification of TCR beta CDR3 regions was performed using RNA transcripts as template. The HTBI primer set drove a first-round RT-PCR of the TCR CDR3. TCRdb redid the calling of the multiplex PCR reads with MiXCR, one entry per CDR3 protein. The sample comprises over 200,000 distinct CDR3 sequences, 14% to 15% of which are singletons, and about an eighth rests with the top ten.

V and J are TRBV27 and TRBJ1-3; D not certain. The clonotype comes from a woman aged 40 to 50 with Graves' hyperthyroidism that later progressed to Graves' ophthalmopathy. The specimen was blood. CDR3 amino acids: CASSLKGSGNTIYF. Here the CDR3 DNA reads TGTGCCAGCAGTTTGAAGGGCTCTGGAAACACCATATATTTT.